The 20 T cell receptor beta chains reported below all come from one sample, sequenced in a study of T cell repertoires in cytomegalovirus infection. TCRdb itself ran the reads through MiXCR, one entry per CDR3 protein. The table shows 350,000 to 550,000 distinct CDR3 sequences, with 25% to 40% occurring only once. Sequencing used PBMCs. Every receptor here comes from a human donor in good health (CMV status not recorded). Some clones in this sample may be carry-over from other donors' samples.

In this sample, this clonotype turned up a few times. The rearrangement joins TRBV18 to TRBJ1-4, with 11 bases fitting TRBD1. Per the germline V gene, CDR1 is KGHSH and CDR2 is LQKENI. This CDR3 comprises 16 residues. V lost 3 bases, J lost 2 bases, and 2 bases stayed unmatched. As DNA, the CDR3 is TGTGCCAGCTCACCGGACAGGGGGCGGACTAATGAAAAACTGTTTTTT. Its translation: CASSPDRGRTNEKLFF.

The CDR3 spells CASSTTGEGNQPQHF. The CDR3 region has the DNA TGTGCCAGCAGTACGACAGGGGAGGGCAATCAGCCCCAGCATTTT. The chain combines TRBV12-3 or TRBV12-4 with TRBJ1-5, with 8 nucleotides matching TRBD1. J was trimmed by 2 bases and V by 5 bases; bases with no gene match: 5. This CDR3 has 15 residues.

The chain combines TRBV6-5 with TRBJ2-7; perhaps TRBD1 as D (5 bases). The V gene lost 7 bases and the J gene lost 0 bases, with 13 bases spanning the gap. CDR3 length equals 14 residues. Germline V gene data show CDR1 as MNHEY and CDR2 as SVGAGI. The CDR3 nucleotides read TGTGCCAGCATGTGGACCAGGGACTCCTACGAGCAGTACTTC. This gives the protein CASMWTRDSYEQYF.

This chain links TRBV20-1 with TRBJ2-7; D may correspond to TRBD1 or TRBD2 (5 bases each). Germline V gene data show CDR1 as DFQATT and CDR2 as SNEGSKA (reference sequence). The V end was cut by 6 bases, the J end by 0 bases, with 9 bases between. The CDR3 has 12 amino acids. CDR3 DNA sequence: TGCAGTGCCCCCGGGGCCTCCTACGAGCAGTACTTC. Translated, it gives CSAPGASYEQYF.

This clonotype has just a few counts. CDR3 region: CSARESSEAFF. The CDR3 region has the DNA TGCAGTGCTAGAGAGAGCAGTGAAGCTTTCTTT. The gene calls are TRBV20-1 and TRBJ1-1; D gene unclear. Germline-derived CDR1 and CDR2 are DFQATT and SNEGSKA (reference sequence). The CDR3 is 11 residues long. Trimming removed 0 bases from V and 7 bases from J, with 6 bases in between.

J is TRBJ2-1 and V is TRBV28; tentative D call: TRBD1 (6 bases). The CDR3 has 17 residues. Germline lookup yields CDR1 MDHEN and CDR2 SYDVKM. V lost 2 bases, J lost 3 bases, and 17 bases lay in between. In DNA form, the CDR3 reads TGTGCCAGCAGTTTACCCAAGGGGGTTCCTAACTACAATGAGCAGTTCTTC. This sequence encodes CASSLPKGVPNYNEQFF.

The chain employs TRBV6-8 and TRBJ1-2; 9 positions agree with TRBD1. This CDR3 is built from 14 residues. Germline loops: CDR1 MNHGY, CDR2 SAAAGT. The V segment lost 5 bases and the J segment 4 bases; nucleotides outside the gene matches: 5. CDR3 loop: CASSGDRGSYGYTF. DNA of the CDR3: TGTGCCAGCAGTGGCGACAGGGGGTCCTATGGCTACACCTTC.

This chain links TRBV6-6 with TRBJ2-5; D perhaps matches TRBD2 (7 bases). The length of the CDR3 is 16 residues. Germline V gives CDR1 MNHNY, CDR2 SVGAGI (reference sequence). With 2 bases removed from V and 1 base from J, the gap between germline ends came to 14 bases. The CDR3 DNA reads as TGTGCCAGCAGTTACGGGGGGGGGGGCCTCCAAGAGACCCAGTACTTC. Its protein is CASSYGGGGLQETQYF.

This clonotype was seen a handful of times. This sequence joins TRBV6-1 and TRBJ1-3; D is unresolved. This CDR3 has 14 residues. Deletions cut 6 bases from V and 0 bases from J, with 9 bases between. Germline-derived CDR1 and CDR2 are MNHNS and SASEGT. This chain's CDR3 is CASRKTGSGNTIYF. DNA of the CDR3: TGTGCCAGCAGAAAGACGGGCTCTGGAAACACCATATATTTT.

The table lists this clonotype with many counts. The chain combines TRBV7-2 with TRBJ2-1; 11 bases are a match to TRBD2. From germline, CDR1 is SGHTA and CDR2 FQGNSA. The CDR3 totals 15 residues. V shed 3 bases, J shed 6 bases, and the junction held 4 bases outside the gene matches. The CDR3 bases are TGTGCCAGCAGCTTGGGCACTAGCGGGGGCAATGAGCAGTTCTTC. Amino acids: CASSLGTSGGNEQFF.

The sample holds many counts of this clonotype. DNA for the CDR3: TGTGCCAGCAGCCAACCTACTAGGGGGTACCAAGAGACCCAGTACTTC. Amino acid sequence: CASSQPTRGYQETQYF. The chain is built from TRBV11-2 and TRBJ2-5; the D gene is possibly TRBD1 (6 bases). The ends were cut back, 5 bases at V and 0 bases at J, with 16 bases in the middle. The germline gives CDR1 SGHAT, CDR2 FQNNGV. The CDR3 totals 16 residues.

This clonotype was counted at least ten times. The genes are TRBV4-3 and TRBJ1-5; D is uncertain. Per germline, CDR1 LGHNA and CDR2 YSLEER. This CDR3 has 15 amino acids. V gave up 1 base and J gave up 0 bases, with 7 bases separating them. CDR3 in amino acids: CASSQGANSNQPQHF. The CDR3 region has the DNA TGCGCCAGCAGCCAAGGGGCTAATAGCAATCAGCCCCAGCATTTT.

Points on this clonotype: No conserved phenylalanine or tryptophan is present at the end of the CDR3, so a read error is the likely explanation. CDR3 nucleotide sequence: TGTGCCAGCAGTTCCGGGACAGGTAGGGCTGGGGCCAACGTCCTGACTTTA. Protein: CASSSGTGRAGANVLTL. This chain joins TRBV12-3 or TRBV12-4 and TRBJ2-6; TRBD1 matches 8 bases. With 4 bases clipped from V and 2 bases from J, the junction kept 7 bases outside the gene matches. The CDR3 spans 17 residues.

This chain connects TRBV7-2 to TRBJ1-5; D is perhaps TRBD1 (6 bases). This CDR3 contains 14 residues. The germline gives CDR1 SGHTA, CDR2 FQGNSA. V was trimmed by 5 bases and J by 6 bases, leaving 14 bases between them. The CDR3 nucleotides are TGTGCCAGCAGCGAAGGGGGGAGGGGTCAGCCCCAGCATTTT. This codes for CASSEGGRGQPQHF.

Notes on this clonotype: The junction and the germline gene differ at one end; a read error may be behind it. The V and J genes are TRBV18 and TRBJ1-6, with D unresolved. Per the germline V gene, CDR1 is KGHSH and CDR2 is LQKENI. This CDR3 has 15 residues. The CDR3 loop is CASSPLEAGNSPRHF. The DNA of the CDR3 is TGTGCCAGCTCACCACTGGAAGCGGGGAATTCACCCCGCCACTTT. Drawing the rest from reference TRBV18 and TRBJ1-6, the complete variable domain is NAGVMQNPRHLVRRRGQEARLRCSPMKGHSHVYWYRQLPEEGLKFMVYLQKENIIDESGMPKERFSAEFPKEGPSILRIQQVVRGDSAAYFCASSPLEAGNSPRHFGNGTRLTVT.

This clonotype has a handful of counts. The chain recombines TRBV25-1 with TRBJ2-1; 14 bases match TRBD2. The CDR3 runs 18 residues. After removal of 9 bases from V and 1 base from J, the junction contained 11 bases not matched to a gene. Per the germline V gene, CDR1 is MGHDK and CDR2 is SYGVNS. CDR3 DNA: TGTGCCAGTATGACTAGCGGGGGGGCCCAGACGTCCTACAATGAGCAGTTCTTC. Translation gives CASMTSGGAQTSYNEQFF.

This clonotype was found a few times. The chain has TRBV20-1 and TRBJ1-1; no clear D gene. The CDR3 spans 13 residues. Trimming took 1 base from V and 1 from J, leaving 7 bases between them. Germline values: CDR1 DFQATT, CDR2 SNEGSKA (reference sequence). The CDR3 here is CSARVEGNTEAFF. The CDR3, as DNA: TGCAGTGCTAGAGTGGAGGGGAACACTGAAGCTTTCTTT.

V and J are TRBV19 and TRBJ1-1; tentative D call: TRBD1 (6 bases). V lost 6 bases, J lost 2 bases, and 13 bases lay in between. Per germline, CDR1 LNHDA and CDR2 SQIVND (reference sequence). This CDR3 has 14 amino acids. The CDR3 nucleotides are TGTGCCAGTAGGACAGGAGCACTAAACACTGAAGCTTTCTTT. Residues: CASRTGALNTEAFF.

This clonotype was seen a handful of times. The V gene is TRBV28, the J gene TRBJ1-1; D not resolved. The germline V gene has CDR1 MDHEN and CDR2 SYDVKM. The CDR3 is 14 amino acids. V was cut by 2 bases and J by 2 bases, with 9 bases left in between. CDR3 in DNA: TGTGCCAGCAGTTTAATCCCTTCCAACACTGAAGCTTTCTTT. Translated: CASSLIPSNTEAFF. Drawing the rest from reference TRBV28 and TRBJ1-1, the complete variable domain is DVKVTQSSRYLVKRTGEKVFLECVQDMDHENMFWYRQDPGLGLRLIYFSYDVKMKEKGDIPEGYSVSREKKERFSLILESASTNQTSMYLCASSLIPSNTEAFFGQGTRLTVV.

This clonotype was seen many times. The V and J genes are TRBV6-1 and TRBJ2-5; TRBD1 is a possible D gene (6 bases). CDR3 size: 12 residues. The V gene lost 6 bases and the J gene lost 5 bases, with 10 bases spanning the gap. The germline gives CDR1 MNHNS, CDR2 SASEGT. The CDR3 protein is CASRQGSETQYF. DNA for the CDR3: TGTGCCAGCAGGCAGGGGTCGGAGACCCAGTACTTC.